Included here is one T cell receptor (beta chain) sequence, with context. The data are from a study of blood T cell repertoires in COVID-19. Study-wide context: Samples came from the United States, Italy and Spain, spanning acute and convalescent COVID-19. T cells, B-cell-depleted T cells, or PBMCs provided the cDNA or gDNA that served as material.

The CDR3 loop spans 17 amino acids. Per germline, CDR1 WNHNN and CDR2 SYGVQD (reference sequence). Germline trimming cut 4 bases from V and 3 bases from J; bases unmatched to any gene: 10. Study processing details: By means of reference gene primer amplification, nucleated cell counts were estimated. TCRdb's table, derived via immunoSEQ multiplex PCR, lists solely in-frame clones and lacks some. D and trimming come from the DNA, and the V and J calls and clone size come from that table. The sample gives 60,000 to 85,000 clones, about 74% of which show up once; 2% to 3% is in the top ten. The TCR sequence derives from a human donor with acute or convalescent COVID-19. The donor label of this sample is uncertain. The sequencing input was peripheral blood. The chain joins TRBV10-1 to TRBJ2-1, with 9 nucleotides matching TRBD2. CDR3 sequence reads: CASSGRPGLAFYNEQFF. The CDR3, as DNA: TGCGCCAGCAGTGGCCGTCCGGGACTAGCCTTCTACAATGAGCAGTTCTTC.